These 9 T cell receptor beta chains were all obtained from the same sample, sequenced in a study of regulatory T cells in long-lasting Graves disease. CDR3 regions were amplified by Arm-PCR using iRepertoire HTBI primers to build TCR beta libraries. TCRdb reprocessed the multiplex PCR reads with MiXCR, giving one entry per CDR3 protein. The table records about 350,000 distinct CDR3 sequences, about a sixth of them present only once. As for time point: newly diagnosed GD, antithyroid drugs for less than 3 months. From RNA extracted from PBMCs, the TCR library was made. These data also formed part of another study, on T cells in Graves' hyperthyroidism and ophthalmopathy.

The sequences come from peripheral blood mononuclear cells (PBMCs), collected at new diagnosis, from a patient treated with antithyroid drugs. These receptors all come from a woman aged 18-29 years with Graves disease.

This chain connects TRBV6-2 or TRBV6-3 to TRBJ2-1, with 10 bases lining up with TRBD2. The CDR3 spans 14 residues. CDR1 and CDR2 from the germline V gene are MNHEY and SVGEGT. J gave up 7 bases and V 5 bases, and 5 bases lay outside the gene matches. For the CDR3, the DNA is TGTGCCAGCAGTGCAGTAGCGGGGGGAAATGAGCAGTTCTTC. It translates to CASSAVAGGNEQFF.

The chain joins TRBV4-1 to TRBJ2-1; 8 positions agree with TRBD2. The CDR3 has 15 amino acids. Germline V lookup: CDR1 MGHRA, CDR2 YSYEKL. After removal of 1 base from V and 8 bases from J, the junction contained 7 bases not matched to a gene. The CDR3 sequence is CASSQGPGGTYEQFF. CDR3 sequence (DNA): TGCGCCAGCAGCCAAGGACCGGGGGGGACCTATGAGCAGTTCTTC.

Turning to this clonotype: The final CDR3 position lacks the conserved phenylalanine or tryptophan, pointing to a likely read error. The chain combines TRBV5-5 with TRBJ2-7; 8 bases line up with TRBD1. Looked up from germline, CDR1 is SGHKS and CDR2 is YYEKEE (reference sequence). CDR3 size: 13 residues. J was trimmed by 6 bases and V by 4 bases; bases with no gene match: 6. CDR3 sequence reads: CASSQLTGGEQYL. The CDR3 nucleotides read TGTGCCAGCAGCCAATTAACAGGGGGCGAGCAGTACCTC.

In this sample, this clonotype turned up many times. J is TRBJ2-3 and V is TRBV3-1, with D uncertain. Germline loops: CDR1 LGHDT, CDR2 YNNKEL (reference sequence). The CDR3 is 14 amino acids. The V and J ends lost 4 bases and 2 bases respectively, with 10 bases between them. Written as DNA, the CDR3 is TGTGCCAGCAGCCCATGGTCCCACACAGATACGCAGTATTTT. It is translated as CASSPWSHTDTQYF.

This clonotype was recorded many times. The genes are TRBV5-1 and TRBJ2-1; 9 bases are shared with TRBD2. Trimming cost V 0 bases and J 6 bases; bases outside gene matches: 7. The V gene's germline CDR1 is SGHRS and CDR2 YFSETQ. CDR3 length: 16 amino acids. The CDR3 DNA reads TGCGCCAGCAGCTTGGGGCCGGGACTAGCCACCAATGAGCAGTTCTTC. This codes for CASSLGPGLATNEQFF.

This clonotype was seen a handful of times. One end of the junction does not line up with germline, which may come from a read error. The rearrangement uses TRBV5-1 and TRBJ1-1, with 8 bases fitting TRBD1. The germline gives CDR1 SGHRS, CDR2 YFSETQ. The CDR3 covers 15 residues. The CDR3 coding sequence is TGCGCCAGCAGCTACCTCCGACAGGGGAACATTGAAGCTTTCTTT. Translation: CASSYLRQGNIEAFF.

This clonotype was counted at least ten times. The V gene is TRBV11-1, the J gene TRBJ2-1, with D possibly being TRBD1 or TRBD2 (5 bases each). Trimming cost V 5 bases and J 6 bases, with 17 bases left between them. In germline, CDR1 is SGHAT, CDR2 FQDESV (reference sequence). The CDR3 length is 15 residues. Here the CDR3 DNA reads TGTGCCAGCAGCAAACGGGACCCGGTGGCCAATGAGCAGTTCTTC. As protein: CASSKRDPVANEQFF.

CDR3 nucleotide sequence: TGTGCCAGCAGCGTAGAAGGGGCCGGGGAGCTGTTTTTT. This translates into CASSVEGAGELFF. This chain connects TRBV9 to TRBJ2-2; a weak D match, TRBD1 (5 bases). CDR3 length: 13 amino acids. Germline CDR1 reads SGDLS; CDR2 reads YYNGEE. V lost 0 bases to trimming and J lost 6 bases, with 6 bases between them.

This clonotype occurred many times. V and J are TRBV28 and TRBJ1-1; the D is unclear. Trimming shortened V by 2 bases and J by 4 bases, and 14 bases separated the two germline ends. The CDR3 covers 15 residues. CDR1 MDHEN and CDR2 SYDVKM come from the germline V gene. CDR3 DNA: TGTGCCAGCAGTTTAGGCAGGCCGATGGGCACTGAAGCTTTCTTT. As protein: CASSLGRPMGTEAFF.